Described below is a single T cell receptor beta chain sequence and its context. V gave up 2 bases and J gave up 4 bases, with 14 bases separating them. Germline values: CDR1 MNHNY, CDR2 SVGAGI (reference sequence). The CDR3 is made up of 15 amino acids. As the sequencing template, cDNA was produced by extracting RNA and reverse transcribing it. Generated by immunoSEQ multiplex PCR, the TCRdb table keeps only in-frame clones and is missing some. This sample yields some 170,000 clones, of which roughly 58% are seen a single time; roughly 16% belongs to the top ten. The data are from a study of CD8+ T cells in alopecia areata. The overall study: Treated patients were given oral tofacitinib, which was dosed at 5 to 10 mg twice daily. The drug, tofacitinib, lasted 6 to 18 months, followed by 6 months off drug.

Treatment indicated: oral pan-JAK inhibitor, 5-10 mg twice daily. Lesional scalp punch biopsies and peripheral blood came from alopecia areata patients. The TCR was taken from a human donor with alopecia areata. The chain uses TRBV6-6 and TRBJ2-5; no definite D call. The material sequenced was CD4+ T cells sorted from blood, taken at roughly week 55, from a patient treated with tofacitinib. The CDR3 nucleotides are TGTGCCAGCAGTTACGGACCACCCTGGGTAGAGACCCAGTACTTC. It specifies CASSYGPPWVETQYF.